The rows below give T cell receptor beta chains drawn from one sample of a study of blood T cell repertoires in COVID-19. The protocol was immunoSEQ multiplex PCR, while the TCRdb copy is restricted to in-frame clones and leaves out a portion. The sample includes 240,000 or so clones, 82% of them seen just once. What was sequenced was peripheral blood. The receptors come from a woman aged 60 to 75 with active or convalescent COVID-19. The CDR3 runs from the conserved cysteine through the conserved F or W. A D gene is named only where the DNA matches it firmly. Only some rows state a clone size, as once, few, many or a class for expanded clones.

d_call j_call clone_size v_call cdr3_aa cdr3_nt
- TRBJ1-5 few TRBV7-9 CASSLGAGADNQPQHF TGTGCCAGCAGCTTAGGGGCGGGCGCGGACAATCAGCCCCAGCATTTT
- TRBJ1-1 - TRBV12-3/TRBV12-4 CASSVSSEAFF TGTGCCAGCTCAGTTTCCTCAGAAGCTTTCTTT
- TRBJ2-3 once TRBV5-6 CASSLSMGALTDTQYF TGTGCCAGCAGCTTGTCTATGGGGGCCCTCACAGATACGCAGTATTTT
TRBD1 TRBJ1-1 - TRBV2 CASLGQGLTNTEAFF TGTGCCAGCCTGGGACAGGGCTTGACGAACACTGAAGCTTTCTTT
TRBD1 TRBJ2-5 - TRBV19 CASSMGQGARETQYF TGTGCCAGTAGTATGGGGCAGGGGGCCAGGGAGACCCAGTACTTC
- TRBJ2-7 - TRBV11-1 CASSLAVGGPSYEQYF TGTGCCAGCAGCTTAGCAGTGGGGGGTCCTTCCTACGAGCAGTACTTC
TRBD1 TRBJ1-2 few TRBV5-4 CASSLVWDRDGYTF TGTGCCAGCAGCTTGGTATGGGACAGGGACGGCTACACCTTC
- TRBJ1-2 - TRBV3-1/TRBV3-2 CASSQDPLNYGYTF TGTGCCAGCAGCCAAGACCCCCTTAACTATGGCTACACCTTC
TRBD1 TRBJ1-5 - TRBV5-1 CASSPGQGNQPQHF TGCGCCAGCAGTCCTGGACAGGGCAATCAGCCCCAGCATTTT
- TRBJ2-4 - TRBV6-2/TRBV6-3 CASSYRETGKNIQYF TGTGCCAGCAGTTACCGCGAGACAGGAAAAAACATTCAGTACTTC
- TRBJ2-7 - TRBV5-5 CASSLAPGTYEQYF TGTGCCAGCAGCTTAGCGCCAGGGACCTACGAGCAGTACTTC
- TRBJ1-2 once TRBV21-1 CASRGQGYGYTF TGTGCCAGCAGGGGACAGGGCTATGGCTACACCTTC
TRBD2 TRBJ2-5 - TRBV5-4 CASSPSLLGGQETQYF TGTGCCAGCAGTCCGAGTTTACTCGGGGGGCAAGAGACCCAGTACTTC
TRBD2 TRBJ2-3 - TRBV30 CAWRGGGWDTQYF TGTGCCTGGAGGGGCGGGGGGTGGGATACGCAGTATTTT
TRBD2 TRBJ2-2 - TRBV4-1 CASSQGGLAGTRTGELFF TGCGCCAGCAGCCAGGGGGGACTAGCGGGGACCCGCACCGGGGAGCTGTTTTTT
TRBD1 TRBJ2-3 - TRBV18 CASSPRTGGGTDTQYF TGTGCCAGCTCACCAAGGACAGGGGGCGGCACAGATACGCAGTATTTT
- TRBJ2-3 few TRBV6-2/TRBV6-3 CASSLARINTDTQYF TGTGCCAGCAGTTTGGCTCGCATCAACACAGATACGCAGTATTTT
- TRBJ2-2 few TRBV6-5 CASYPVTGELFF TGTGCCAGCTATCCGGTTACCGGGGAGCTGTTTTTT
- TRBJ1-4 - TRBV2 CASSPDRVNEKLFF TGTGCCAGCAGTCCGGACAGAGTGAATGAAAAACTGTTTTTT
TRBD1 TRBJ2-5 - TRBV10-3 CAISATGALQETQYF TGTGCCATCAGTGCTACAGGGGCCTTGCAAGAGACCCAGTACTTC
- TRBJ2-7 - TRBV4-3 CASSQGSGAYEQYF TGCGCCAGCAGCCAAGGGTCCGGGGCCTACGAGCAGTACTTC
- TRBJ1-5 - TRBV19 CASSGQSFSNQPQHF TGTGCCAGTAGCGGACAGAGTTTTAGCAATCAGCCCCAGCATTTT
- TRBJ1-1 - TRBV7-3 CASSLTLGPNTEAFF TGTGCCAGCAGCTTAACTTTGGGGCCGAACACTGAAGCTTTCTTT
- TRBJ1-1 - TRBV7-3 CASSLQGRNTEAFF TGTGCCAGCAGCTTACAAGGGAGGAACACTGAAGCTTTCTTT
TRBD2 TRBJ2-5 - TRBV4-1 CASSQEGLDRKYQETQYF TGCGCCAGCAGCCAAGAGGGACTAGACCGAAAGTACCAAGAGACCCAGTACTTC
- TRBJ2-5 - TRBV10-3 CAISPGHQETQYF TGTGCCATCAGCCCGGGTCACCAAGAGACCCAGTACTTC
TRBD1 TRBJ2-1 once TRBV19 CASSRQGDATYNEQFF TGTGCCAGTAGTCGACAGGGGGATGCCACCTACAATGAGCAGTTCTTC
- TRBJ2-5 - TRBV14 CASSQGALTQYF TGTGCCAGCAGCCAAGGGGCCCTGACCCAGTACTTC
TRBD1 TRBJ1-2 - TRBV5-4 CASSFPGQESPYRYTF TGTGCCAGCAGCTTCCCGGGACAGGAGTCCCCATATCGCTACACCTTC
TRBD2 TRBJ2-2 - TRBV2 CASKVAGIDTGELFF TGTGCCAGCAAGGTAGCGGGGATTGACACCGGGGAGCTGTTTTTT
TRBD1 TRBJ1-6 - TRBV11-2 CASSLDQGANSPLHF TGTGCCAGCAGCTTAGACCAGGGGGCGAATTCACCCCTCCACTTT
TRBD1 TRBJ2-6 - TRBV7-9 CASSLQGAGANVLTF TGTGCCAGCAGCTTACAGGGGGCTGGGGCCAACGTCCTGACTTTC
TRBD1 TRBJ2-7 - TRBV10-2 CASSEGTGGGGGNEQYF TGCGCCAGCAGTGAGGGGACAGGGGGCGGAGGGGGTAACGAGCAGTACTTC
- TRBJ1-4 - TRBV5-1 CASSPDRTTNEKLFF TGCGCCAGCAGCCCCGACAGAACAACTAATGAAAAACTGTTTTTT
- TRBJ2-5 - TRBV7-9 CASSLLATQETQYF TGTGCCAGCAGCTTGCTAGCCACCCAAGAGACCCAGTACTTC
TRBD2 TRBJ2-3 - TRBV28 CASQRASGGEYGGDTQYF TGTGCCAGTCAGAGGGCTAGCGGGGGGGAGTATGGAGGCGATACGCAGTATTTT
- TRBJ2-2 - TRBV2 CASSEARLGAGELFF TGTGCCAGCAGTGAAGCCCGACTAGGGGCCGGGGAGCTGTTTTTT
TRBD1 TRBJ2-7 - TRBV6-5 CASSPAQGENEQYF TGTGCCAGCAGTCCCGCTCAGGGGGAGAACGAGCAGTACTTC
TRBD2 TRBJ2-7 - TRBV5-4 CASSLASRGVYEQYF TGTGCCAGCAGCTTGGCGTCGCGGGGGGTGTACGAGCAGTACTTC
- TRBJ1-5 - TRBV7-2 CASSLGRGQPQHF TGTGCCAGCAGCTTAGGCCGGGGACAGCCCCAGCATTTT
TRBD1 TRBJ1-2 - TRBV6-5 CASSYSAQGVYGYTF TGTGCCAGCAGTTACTCGGCACAGGGGGTTTATGGCTACACCTTC
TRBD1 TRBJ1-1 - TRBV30 CAWSSGTGANTEAFF TGTGCCTGGAGTTCCGGGACAGGGGCGAACACTGAAGCTTTCTTT
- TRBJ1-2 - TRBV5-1 CASSFGTDTYYGYTF TGCGCCAGCAGCTTCGGTACAGACACGTACTATGGCTACACCTTC
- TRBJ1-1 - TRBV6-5 CASRPAGLDAEAFF TGTGCCAGCAGACCTGCGGGACTGGACGCTGAAGCTTTCTTT
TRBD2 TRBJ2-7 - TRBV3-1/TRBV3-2 CASRQGGKSYEQYF TGTGCCAGCAGGCAGGGAGGGAAGAGCTACGAGCAGTACTTC
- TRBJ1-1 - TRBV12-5 CASGPPGRNTEAFF TGTGCTAGTGGTCCTCCGGGGAGGAACACTGAAGCTTTCTTT
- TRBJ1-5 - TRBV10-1 CASWGQGNQPQHF TGCGCCAGCTGGGGGCAGGGAAATCAGCCCCAGCATTTT